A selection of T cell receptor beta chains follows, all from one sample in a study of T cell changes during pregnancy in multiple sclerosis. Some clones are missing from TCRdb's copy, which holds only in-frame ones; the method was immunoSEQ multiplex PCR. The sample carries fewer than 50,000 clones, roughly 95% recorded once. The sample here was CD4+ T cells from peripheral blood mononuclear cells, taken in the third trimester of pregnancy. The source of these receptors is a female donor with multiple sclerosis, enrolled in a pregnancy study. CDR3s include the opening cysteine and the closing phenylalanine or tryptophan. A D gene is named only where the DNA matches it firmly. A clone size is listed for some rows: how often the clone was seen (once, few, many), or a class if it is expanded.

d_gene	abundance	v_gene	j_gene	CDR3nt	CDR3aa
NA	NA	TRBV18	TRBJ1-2	TGTGCCAGCTCACCATTGGGGCGGGGAACTGGAAACTATGGCTACACCTTC	CASSPLGRGTGNYGYTF
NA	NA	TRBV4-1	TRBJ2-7	TGCGCCAGCAGCCAAGAGGGGACAAGAAGCCACTACGAGCAGTACTTC	CASSQEGTRSHYEQYF
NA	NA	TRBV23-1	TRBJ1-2	TGCGCCAGCAGTTACCTCTTCCTACAGGAAAAAGCTAACTATGGCTACACCTTC	CASSYLFLQEKANYGYTF
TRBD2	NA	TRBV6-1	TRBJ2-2	TGTGCCAGCAGTGGGAAGACTAGCGGGACTTCGACGAACACCGGGGAGCTGTTTTTT	CASSGKTSGTSTNTGELFF
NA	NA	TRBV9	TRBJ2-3	TGTGCCAGCAGCGTAGACTGGAGGCGAACAGATACGCAGTATTTT	CASSVDWRRTDTQYF
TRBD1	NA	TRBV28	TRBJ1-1	TGTGCCAGCAGTCACAGGGGGCTGACTGAAGCTTTCTTT	CASSHRGLTEAFF
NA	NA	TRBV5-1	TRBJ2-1	TGCGCCAGCAGCTTGGAAGCAGGATCTAACTCCTACAATGAGCAGTTCTTC	CASSLEAGSNSYNEQFF
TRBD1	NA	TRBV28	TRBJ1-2	TGTGCCAGCAGTTTGGGGGGACAGGGGAACTATGGCTACACCTTC	CASSLGGQGNYGYTF
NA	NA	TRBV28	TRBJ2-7	TGTGCCAGCAGTGAACCGGGACTCGGACTCTACGAGCAGTACTTC	CASSEPGLGLYEQYF
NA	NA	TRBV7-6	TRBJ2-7	TGTGCCAGCAGCTCTGTGGACGGGGACGAGCAGTACTTC	CASSSVDGDEQYF
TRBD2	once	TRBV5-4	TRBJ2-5	TGTGCCAGCAGCTTGATGGGACTAGCGGGAGGGCCTGGGGAGACCCAGTACTTC	CASSLMGLAGGPGETQYF
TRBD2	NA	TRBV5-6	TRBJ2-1	TGTGCCAGCAGGAGACTAGCGGGGAGAAGCTCCTACAATGAGCAGTTCTTC	CASRRLAGRSSYNEQFF
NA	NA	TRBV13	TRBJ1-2	TGTGCCAGCGACAGAACTAACTATGGCTACACCTTC	CASDRTNYGYTF
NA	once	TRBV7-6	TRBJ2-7	TGTGCCAGCAGCTTAGGGACTTTCTACGAGCAGTACTTC	CASSLGTFYEQYF
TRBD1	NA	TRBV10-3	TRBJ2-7	TGTGCCATCAACGGACAGGGGGCCTCCGAGCAGTACTTC	CAINGQGASEQYF
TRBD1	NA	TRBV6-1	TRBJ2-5	TGTGCCAGCAGTAAAGGGACAGAAGAGACCCAGTACTTC	CASSKGTEETQYF
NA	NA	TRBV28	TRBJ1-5	TGTGCCAGCAGAAAGGAGAACAATCAGCCCCAGCATTTT	CASRKENNQPQHF
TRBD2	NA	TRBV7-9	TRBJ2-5	TGTGCCAGCAGCTCACCGGGACTAGCGGGATTTGAGACCCAGTACTTC	CASSSPGLAGFETQYF
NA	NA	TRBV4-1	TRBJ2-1	TGCGCCAGCAGCCATAGAAGCGGAAGCTCCTACAATGAGCAGTTCTTC	CASSHRSGSSYNEQFF
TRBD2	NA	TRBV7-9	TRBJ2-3	TGTGCCAGCAGCTCACTAGCGGGACTAGGGGAGAAGCAGTATTTT	CASSSLAGLGEKQYF
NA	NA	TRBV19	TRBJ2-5	TGTGCCAGTAGGGACAGAAACCAAGAGACCCAGTACTTC	CASRDRNQETQYF
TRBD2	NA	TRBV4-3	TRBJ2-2	TGCGCCAGCAGCCAAGATCGCGGGGGGGACAACACCGGGGAGCTGTTTTTT	CASSQDRGGDNTGELFF
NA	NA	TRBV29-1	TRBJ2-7	TGCAGCGCTACATTTAAGGGACATCGGACCTACGAGCAGTACTTC	CSATFKGHRTYEQYF
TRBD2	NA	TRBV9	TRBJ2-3	TGTGCCAGCAGCGTAGCGGGACTAGCGGGAGGCCGGGCAGATACGCAGTATTTT	CASSVAGLAGGRADTQYF
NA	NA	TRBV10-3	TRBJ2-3	TGTGCCATCAGTGGTCCAGGGACAGATACGCAGTATTTT	CAISGPGTDTQYF
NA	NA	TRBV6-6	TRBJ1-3	TGTGCCAGCAGTCGCCCGTCGGGTGGAAACACCATATATTTT	CASSRPSGGNTIYF
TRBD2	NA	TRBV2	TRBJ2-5	TGTGCCAGCAGGGGACTAGCGGGAGGTTTGGAGACCCAGTACTTC	CASRGLAGGLETQYF
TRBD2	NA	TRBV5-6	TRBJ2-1	TGTGCCAGCAGCAGACCGAGATTAGCGGGGGGGGCTGGTGATGAGCAGTTCTTC	CASSRPRLAGGAGDEQFF